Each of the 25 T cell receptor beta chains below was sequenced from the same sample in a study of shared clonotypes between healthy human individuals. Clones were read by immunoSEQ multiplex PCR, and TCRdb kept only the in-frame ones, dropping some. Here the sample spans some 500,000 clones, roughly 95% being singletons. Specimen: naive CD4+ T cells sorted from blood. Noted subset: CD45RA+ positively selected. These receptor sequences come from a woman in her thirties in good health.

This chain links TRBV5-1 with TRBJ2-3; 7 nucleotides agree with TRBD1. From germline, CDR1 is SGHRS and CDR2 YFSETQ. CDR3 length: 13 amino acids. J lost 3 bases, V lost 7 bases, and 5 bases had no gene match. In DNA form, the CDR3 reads TGCGCCAGCCGAAGACAGGGTACAGATACGCAGTATTTT. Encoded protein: CASRRQGTDTQYF.

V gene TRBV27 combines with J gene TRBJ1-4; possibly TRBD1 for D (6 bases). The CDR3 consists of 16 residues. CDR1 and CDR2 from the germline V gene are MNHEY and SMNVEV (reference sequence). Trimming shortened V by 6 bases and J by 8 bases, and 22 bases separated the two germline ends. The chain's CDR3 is CASSSYPPGATEKLFF. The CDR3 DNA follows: TGTGCCAGCAGCTCATATCCTCCAGGGGCCACCGAAAAACTGTTTTTT.

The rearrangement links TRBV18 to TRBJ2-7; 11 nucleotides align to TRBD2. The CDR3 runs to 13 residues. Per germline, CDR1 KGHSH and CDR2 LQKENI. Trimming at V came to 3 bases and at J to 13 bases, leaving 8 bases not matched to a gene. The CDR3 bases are TGTGCCAGCTCACCGGAGGGACTAGCGGACTTATACTTC. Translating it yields CASSPEGLADLYF.

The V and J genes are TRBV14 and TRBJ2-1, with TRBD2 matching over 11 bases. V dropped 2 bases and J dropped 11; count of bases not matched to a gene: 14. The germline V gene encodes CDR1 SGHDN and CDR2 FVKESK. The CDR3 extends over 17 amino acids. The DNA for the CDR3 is TGTGCCAGCAGCCAACACACCTGGGATAGCGGGAGGGCGCAGCAGTTCTTC. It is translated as CASSQHTWDSGRAQQFF.

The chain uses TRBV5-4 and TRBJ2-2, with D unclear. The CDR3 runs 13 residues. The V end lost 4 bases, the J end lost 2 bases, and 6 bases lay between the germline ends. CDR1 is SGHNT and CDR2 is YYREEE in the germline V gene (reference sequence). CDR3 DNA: TGTGCCAGCAGCCTGGGCAACACCGGGGAGCTGTTTTTT. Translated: CASSLGNTGELFF.

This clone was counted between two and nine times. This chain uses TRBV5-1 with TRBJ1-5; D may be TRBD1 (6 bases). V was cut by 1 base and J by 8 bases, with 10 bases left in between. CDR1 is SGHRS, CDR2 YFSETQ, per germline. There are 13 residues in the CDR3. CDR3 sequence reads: CASSLTGPEPQHF. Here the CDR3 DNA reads TGCGCCAGCAGCTTGACAGGGCCAGAGCCCCAGCATTTT.

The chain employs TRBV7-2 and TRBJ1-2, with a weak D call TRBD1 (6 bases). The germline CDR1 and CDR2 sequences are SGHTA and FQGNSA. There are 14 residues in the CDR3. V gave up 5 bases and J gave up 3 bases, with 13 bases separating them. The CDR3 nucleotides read TGTGCCAGCAGCCAGCAGGGGACATACTATGGCTACACCTTC. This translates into CASSQQGTYYGYTF.

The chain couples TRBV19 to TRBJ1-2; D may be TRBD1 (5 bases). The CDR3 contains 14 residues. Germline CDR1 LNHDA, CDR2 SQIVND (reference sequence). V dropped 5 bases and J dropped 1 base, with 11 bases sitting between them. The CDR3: CASSETGINYGYTF. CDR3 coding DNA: TGTGCCAGTAGTGAAACAGGAATTAACTATGGCTACACCTTC.

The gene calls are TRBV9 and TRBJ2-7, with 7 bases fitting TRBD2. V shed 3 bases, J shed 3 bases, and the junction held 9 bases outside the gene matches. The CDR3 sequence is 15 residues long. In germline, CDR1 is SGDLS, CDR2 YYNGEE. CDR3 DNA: TGTGCCAGCAGCGAAGGAGCGGGGAGCCTCTACGAGCAGTACTTC. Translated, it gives CASSEGAGSLYEQYF.

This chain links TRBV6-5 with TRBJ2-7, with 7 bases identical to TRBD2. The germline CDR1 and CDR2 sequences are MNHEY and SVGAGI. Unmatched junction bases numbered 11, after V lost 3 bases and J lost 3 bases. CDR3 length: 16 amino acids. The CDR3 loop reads CASSYRFGLVLYEQYF. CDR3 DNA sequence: TGTGCCAGCAGTTATAGGTTTGGACTAGTCCTCTACGAGCAGTACTTC.

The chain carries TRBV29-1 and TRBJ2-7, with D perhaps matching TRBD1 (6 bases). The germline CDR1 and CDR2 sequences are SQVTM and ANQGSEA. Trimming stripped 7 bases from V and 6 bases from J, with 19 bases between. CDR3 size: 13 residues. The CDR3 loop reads CSAQGGPVSEQYF. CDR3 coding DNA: TGCAGCGCACAGGGCGGACCTGTCTCCGAGCAGTACTTC.

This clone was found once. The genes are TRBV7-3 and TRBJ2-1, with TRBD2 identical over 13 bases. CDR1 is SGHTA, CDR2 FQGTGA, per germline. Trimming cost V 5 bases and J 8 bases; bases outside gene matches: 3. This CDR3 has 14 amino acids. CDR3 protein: CASSPGLAGDEQFF. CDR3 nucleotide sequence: TGTGCCAGCAGCCCCGGACTAGCGGGAGATGAGCAGTTCTTC.

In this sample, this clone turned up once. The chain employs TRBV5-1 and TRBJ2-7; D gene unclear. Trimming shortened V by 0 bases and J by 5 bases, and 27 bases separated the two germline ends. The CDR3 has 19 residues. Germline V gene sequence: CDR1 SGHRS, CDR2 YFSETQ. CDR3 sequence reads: CASSLVVLAGALAVDEQYF. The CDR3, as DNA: TGCGCCAGCAGCTTGGTGGTTTTGGCAGGAGCGTTGGCAGTCGACGAGCAGTACTTC.

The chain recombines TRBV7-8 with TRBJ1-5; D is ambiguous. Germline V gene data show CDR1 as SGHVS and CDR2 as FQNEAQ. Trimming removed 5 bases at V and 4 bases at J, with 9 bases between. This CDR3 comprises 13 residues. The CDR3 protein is CASSATGNQPQHF. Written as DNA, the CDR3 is TGTGCCAGCAGCGCCACTGGGAATCAGCCCCAGCATTTT.

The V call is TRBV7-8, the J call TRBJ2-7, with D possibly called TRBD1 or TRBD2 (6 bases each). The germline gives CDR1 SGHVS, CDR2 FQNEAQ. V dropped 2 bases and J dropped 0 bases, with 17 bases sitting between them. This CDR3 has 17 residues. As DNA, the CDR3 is TGTGCCAGCAGCTTAAGTGGGGGGCTGGACAGCTCCTACGAGCAGTACTTC. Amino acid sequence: CASSLSGGLDSSYEQYF.

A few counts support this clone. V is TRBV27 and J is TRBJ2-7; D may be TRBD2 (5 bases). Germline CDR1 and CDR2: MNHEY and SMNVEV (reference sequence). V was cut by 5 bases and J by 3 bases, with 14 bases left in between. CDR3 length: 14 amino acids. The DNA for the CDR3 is TGTGCCAGCAGTCCGCGCAGAAGCGGCTACGAGCAGTACTTC. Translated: CASSPRRSGYEQYF.

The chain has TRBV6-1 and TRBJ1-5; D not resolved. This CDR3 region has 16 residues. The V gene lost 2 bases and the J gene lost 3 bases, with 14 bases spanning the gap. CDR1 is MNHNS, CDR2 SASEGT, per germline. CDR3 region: CASSEMAAGNNQPQHF. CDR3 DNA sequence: TGTGCCAGCAGTGAAATGGCGGCAGGCAACAATCAGCCCCAGCATTTT.

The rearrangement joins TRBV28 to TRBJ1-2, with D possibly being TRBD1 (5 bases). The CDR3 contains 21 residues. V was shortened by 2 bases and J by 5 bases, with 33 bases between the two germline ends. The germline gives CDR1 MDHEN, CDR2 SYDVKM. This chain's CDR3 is CASSLVQGLLSIVGPLYGYTF. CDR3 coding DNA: TGTGCCAGCAGTTTAGTCCAGGGCCTCCTCTCTATTGTGGGACCTCTATATGGCTACACCTTC.

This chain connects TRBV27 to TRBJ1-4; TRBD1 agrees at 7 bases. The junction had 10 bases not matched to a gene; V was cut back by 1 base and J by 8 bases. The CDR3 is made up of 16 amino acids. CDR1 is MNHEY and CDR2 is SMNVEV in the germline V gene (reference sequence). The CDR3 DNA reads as TGTGCCAGCAGTTTATGGGCCCGGGACAGTGGAGAAAAACTGTTTTTT. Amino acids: CASSLWARDSGEKLFF.

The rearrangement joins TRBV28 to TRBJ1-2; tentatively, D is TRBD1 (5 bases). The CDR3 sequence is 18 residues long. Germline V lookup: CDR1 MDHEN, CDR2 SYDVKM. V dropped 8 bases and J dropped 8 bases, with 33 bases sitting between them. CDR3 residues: CASGSATLTDRLGEGYTF. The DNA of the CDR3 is TGTGCCAGCGGATCGGCTACACTGACGGACCGCTTGGGGGAGGGCTACACCTTC.

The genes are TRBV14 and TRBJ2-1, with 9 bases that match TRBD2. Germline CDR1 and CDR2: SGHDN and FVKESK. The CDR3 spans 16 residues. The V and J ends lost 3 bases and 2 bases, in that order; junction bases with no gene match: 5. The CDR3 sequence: CASSHNSGSAYNEQFF. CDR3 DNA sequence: TGTGCCAGCAGCCATAATAGCGGGAGCGCCTACAATGAGCAGTTCTTC.

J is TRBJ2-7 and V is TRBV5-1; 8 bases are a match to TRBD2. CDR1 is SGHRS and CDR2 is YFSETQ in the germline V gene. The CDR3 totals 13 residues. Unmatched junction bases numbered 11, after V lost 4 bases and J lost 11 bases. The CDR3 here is CASSPSGAGEEYF. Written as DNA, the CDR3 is TGCGCCAGCAGCCCGTCAGGAGCGGGAGAAGAGTACTTC.

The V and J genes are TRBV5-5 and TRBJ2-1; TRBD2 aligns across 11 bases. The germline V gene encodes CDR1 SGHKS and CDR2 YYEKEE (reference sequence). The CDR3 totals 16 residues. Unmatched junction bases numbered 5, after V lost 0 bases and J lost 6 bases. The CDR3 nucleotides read TGTGCCAGCAGCTTGGATCCTAGCGGGAGGATCAATGAGCAGTTCTTC. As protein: CASSLDPSGRINEQFF.

CDR3 sequence: CASSVNRGDGEQYF. CDR3 nucleotides: TGTGCCAGCAGCGTAAACAGGGGGGACGGCGAGCAGTACTTC. This chain links TRBV9 with TRBJ2-7; 8 bases map to TRBD1. This CDR3 has 14 residues. Trimming removed 1 base from V and 6 bases from J; junction bases left unmatched: 6. The germline gives CDR1 SGDLS, CDR2 YYNGEE.

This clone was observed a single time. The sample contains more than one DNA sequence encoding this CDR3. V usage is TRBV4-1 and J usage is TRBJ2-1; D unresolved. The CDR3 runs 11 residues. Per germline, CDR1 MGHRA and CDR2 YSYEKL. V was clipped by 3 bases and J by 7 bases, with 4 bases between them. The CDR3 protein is CASSQGNEQFF. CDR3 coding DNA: TGCGCCAGCAGCCAGGGGAATGAGCAGTTCTTC.